Listed below are T cell receptor beta chains from one sample, sequenced in a study of OX40 agonist ivuxolimab in advanced cancers. Profiled with immunoSEQ multiplex PCR; TCRdb holds only in-frame clones, not every one. The sample has around 83,000 clones, roughly 83% seen once. Here the sequenced sample was CD4+ or CD8+ T cells sorted from blood, taken in a trial of the OX40 agonist ivuxolimab. The receptors derive from an adult with an advanced solid tumor such as melanoma, head and neck, liver or kidney cancer. CDR3s include the opening cysteine and the closing phenylalanine or tryptophan. Fields, in order: clone size, V gene, J gene, D gene, CDR3 protein, CDR3 DNA. A D gene is named only where the DNA matches it firmly. Rows may omit the clone size; those that give it use once, few, many or a size class.

clone_size: few; v_call: TRBV19; j_call: TRBJ2-2; d_call: TRBD2; cdr3_aa: CASSSILTSGRGTGELFF; cdr3_nt: TGTGCCAGTAGTTCCATTCTTACTAGCGGGAGAGGCACCGGGGAGCTGTTTTTT
clone_size: -; v_call: TRBV25-1; j_call: TRBJ2-1; d_call: TRBD1; cdr3_aa: CASSTQGVYNEQFF; cdr3_nt: TGTGCCAGCAGTACACAGGGGGTGTACAATGAGCAGTTCTTC
clone_size: -; v_call: TRBV7-9; j_call: TRBJ2-6; d_call: -; cdr3_aa: CASSQLTGSGANVLTF; cdr3_nt: TGTGCCAGCAGCCAACTTACAGGGTCCGGGGCCAACGTCCTGACTTTC
clone_size: -; v_call: TRBV9; j_call: TRBJ1-1; d_call: -; cdr3_aa: CASSSLEGNTEAFF; cdr3_nt: TGTGCCAGCAGCTCACTTGAGGGGAACACTGAAGCTTTCTTT
clone_size: -; v_call: TRBV7-2; j_call: TRBJ2-1; d_call: -; cdr3_aa: CASSPAGVSYNEQFF; cdr3_nt: TGTGCCAGCAGCCCAGCCGGGGTAAGCTACAATGAGCAGTTCTTC
clone_size: -; v_call: TRBV19; j_call: TRBJ1-5; d_call: -; cdr3_aa: CASSMRSGTSNQPQHF; cdr3_nt: TGTGCCAGTAGTATGAGGTCAGGCACTAGCAATCAGCCCCAGCATTTT
clone_size: once; v_call: TRBV28; j_call: TRBJ1-1; d_call: TRBD1; cdr3_aa: CASSPRDRGSTEAFF; cdr3_nt: TGTGCCAGCAGTCCGAGGGACAGGGGGAGCACTGAAGCTTTCTTT
clone_size: once; v_call: TRBV7-6; j_call: TRBJ1-5; d_call: -; cdr3_aa: CASSPRGWNQPQHF; cdr3_nt: TGTGCCAGCTCCCCCAGGGGTTGGAATCAGCCCCAGCATTTT
clone_size: -; v_call: TRBV18; j_call: TRBJ1-5; d_call: -; cdr3_aa: CASSPGGDQPQHF; cdr3_nt: TGTGCCAGCTCACCGGGGGGGGATCAGCCCCAGCATTTT
clone_size: few; v_call: TRBV6-1; j_call: TRBJ2-7; d_call: -; cdr3_aa: CASSELYEQYF; cdr3_nt: TGTGCCAGCAGTGAATTGTACGAGCAGTACTTC